Below, one T cell receptor (beta chain) is given with its context. Germline CDR1 and CDR2: MNHEY and SVGAGI. The V and J ends lost 6 bases and 6 bases respectively, with 15 bases between them. The CDR3 is 13 amino acids. These data belong to a study of blood T cell repertoires in COVID-19. For the study at large: Researchers got acute and convalescent COVID-19 samples from the United States, Italy and Spain. PBMCs, B-cell-depleted T cells, or T cells provided the cDNA or gDNA that made up the material.

In the authors' workflow: Reference gene primer amplification gave estimated nucleated cell counts. The assay was immunoSEQ multiplex PCR, and TCRdb's table has in-frame clones only and misses some. V, J and clone size are those of that table, while D and trimming were read from the DNA. The sample lists some 380,000 clones, 70% to 85% seen once, with 1.1% in the top ten. This chain uses TRBV6-5 with TRBJ2-7, with a tentative D call TRBD2 (6 bases). This receptor was obtained from a human donor with acute or convalescent COVID-19. The donor label of this sample is uncertain. The sequencing input was peripheral blood. The CDR3, as DNA: TGTGCCAGCAGAGTGGCTGGGGGGTTCGAGCAGTACTTC. Amino acid sequence: CASRVAGGFEQYF.